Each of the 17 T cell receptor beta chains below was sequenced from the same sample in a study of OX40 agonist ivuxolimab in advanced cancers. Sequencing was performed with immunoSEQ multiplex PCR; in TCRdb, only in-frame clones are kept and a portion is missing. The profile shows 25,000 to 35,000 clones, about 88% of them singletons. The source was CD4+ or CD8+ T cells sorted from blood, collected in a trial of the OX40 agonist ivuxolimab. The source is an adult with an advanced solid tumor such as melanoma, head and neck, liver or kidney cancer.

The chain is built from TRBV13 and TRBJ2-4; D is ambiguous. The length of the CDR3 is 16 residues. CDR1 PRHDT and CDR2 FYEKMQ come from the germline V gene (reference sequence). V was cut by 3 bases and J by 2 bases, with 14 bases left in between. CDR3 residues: CASSFFSDGTKNIQYF. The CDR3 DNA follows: TGTGCCAGCAGCTTTTTTTCGGACGGTACCAAAAACATTCAGTACTTC.

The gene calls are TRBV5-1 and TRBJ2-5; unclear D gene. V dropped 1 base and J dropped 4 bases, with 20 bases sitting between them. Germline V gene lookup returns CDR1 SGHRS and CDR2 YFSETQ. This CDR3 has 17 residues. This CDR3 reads CASSLYASAEPGETQYF. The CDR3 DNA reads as TGCGCCAGCAGCTTGTATGCCAGCGCAGAGCCGGGAGAGACCCAGTACTTC.

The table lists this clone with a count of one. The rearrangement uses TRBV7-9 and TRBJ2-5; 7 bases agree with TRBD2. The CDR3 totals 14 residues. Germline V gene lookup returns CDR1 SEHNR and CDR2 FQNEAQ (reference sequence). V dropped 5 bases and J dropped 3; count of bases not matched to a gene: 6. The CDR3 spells CASSATLAEETQYF. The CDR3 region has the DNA TGTGCCAGCAGCGCCACTCTAGCGGAAGAGACCCAGTACTTC.

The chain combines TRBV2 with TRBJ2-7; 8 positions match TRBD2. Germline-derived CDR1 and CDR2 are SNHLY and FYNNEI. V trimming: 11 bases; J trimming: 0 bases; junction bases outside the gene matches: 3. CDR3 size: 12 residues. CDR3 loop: CAVLAASYEQYF. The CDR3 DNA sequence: TGTGCCGTACTAGCGGCCTCCTACGAGCAGTACTTC. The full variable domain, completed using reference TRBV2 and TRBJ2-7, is EPEVTQTPSHQVTQMGQEVILRCVPISNHLYFYWYRQILGQKVEFLVSFYNNEISEKSEIFDDQFSVERPDGSNFTLKIRSTKLEDSAMYFCAVLAASYEQYFGPGTRLTVT.

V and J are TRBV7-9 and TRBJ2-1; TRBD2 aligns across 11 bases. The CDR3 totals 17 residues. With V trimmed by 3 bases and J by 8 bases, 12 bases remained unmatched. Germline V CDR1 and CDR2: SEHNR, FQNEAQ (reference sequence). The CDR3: CASSFSSGRSGVDEQFF. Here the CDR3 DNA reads TGTGCCAGCAGCTTTTCTAGCGGGAGGTCCGGGGTGGATGAGCAGTTCTTC.

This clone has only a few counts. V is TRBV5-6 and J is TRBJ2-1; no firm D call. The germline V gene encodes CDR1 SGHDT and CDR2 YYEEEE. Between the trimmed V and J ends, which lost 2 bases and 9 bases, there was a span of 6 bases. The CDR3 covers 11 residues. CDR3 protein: CASSLLAEQFF. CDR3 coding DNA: TGTGCCAGCAGCTTACTGGCTGAGCAGTTCTTC.

The CDR3: CASSSRGPATYEQYF. In DNA, the CDR3 is TGTGCCAGCAGTTCCCGAGGGCCAGCAACCTACGAGCAGTACTTC. The chain uses TRBV28 and TRBJ2-7; perhaps TRBD2 as D (5 bases). The germline V and J ends were trimmed by 4 bases and 2 bases, with 15 bases remaining between them. The germline V gene encodes CDR1 MDHEN and CDR2 SYDVKM. The CDR3 is made up of 15 amino acids.

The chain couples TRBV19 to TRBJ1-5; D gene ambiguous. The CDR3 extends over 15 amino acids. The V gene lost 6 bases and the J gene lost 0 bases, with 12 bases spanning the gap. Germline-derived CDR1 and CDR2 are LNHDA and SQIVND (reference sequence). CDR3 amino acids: CASSWYSDSNQPQHF. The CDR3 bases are TGTGCCAGTAGCTGGTACAGTGATAGCAATCAGCCCCAGCATTTT. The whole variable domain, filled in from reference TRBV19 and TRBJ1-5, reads DGGITQSPKYLFRKEGQNVTLSCEQNLNHDAMYWYRQDPGQGLRLIYYSQIVNDFQKGDIAEGYSVSREKKESFPLTVTSAQKNPTAFYLCASSWYSDSNQPQHFGDGTRLSIL.

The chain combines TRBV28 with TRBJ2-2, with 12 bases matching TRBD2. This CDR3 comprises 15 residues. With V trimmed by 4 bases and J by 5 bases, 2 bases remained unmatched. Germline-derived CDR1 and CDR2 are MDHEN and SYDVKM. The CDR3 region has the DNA TGTGCCAGCAGTTGGCTAGCGGGAGGGACCGGGGAGCTGTTTTTT. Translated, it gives CASSWLAGGTGELFF.

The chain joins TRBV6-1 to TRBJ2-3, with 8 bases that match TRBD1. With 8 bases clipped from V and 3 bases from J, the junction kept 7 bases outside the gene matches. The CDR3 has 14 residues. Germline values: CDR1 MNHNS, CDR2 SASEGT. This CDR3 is CASFTGQGTDTQYF. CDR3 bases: TGTGCCAGCTTTACAGGACAGGGAACAGATACGCAGTATTTT.

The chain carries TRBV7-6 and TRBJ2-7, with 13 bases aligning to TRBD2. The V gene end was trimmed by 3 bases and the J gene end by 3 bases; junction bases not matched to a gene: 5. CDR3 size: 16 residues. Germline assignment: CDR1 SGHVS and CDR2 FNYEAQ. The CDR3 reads CASSFETSGGIYEQYF. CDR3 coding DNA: TGTGCCAGCAGCTTCGAGACTAGCGGGGGGATCTACGAGCAGTACTTC.

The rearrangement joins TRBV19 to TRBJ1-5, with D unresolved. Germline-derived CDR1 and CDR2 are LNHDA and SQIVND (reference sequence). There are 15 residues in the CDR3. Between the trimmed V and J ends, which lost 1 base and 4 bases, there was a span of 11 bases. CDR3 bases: TGTGCCAGTAGTATAGGGACGGGCCCAAATCAGCCCCAGCATTTT. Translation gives CASSIGTGPNQPQHF.

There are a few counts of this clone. The CDR3 loop is CASSLIRNQPQHF. CDR3 nucleotide sequence: TGCGCCAGCAGCCTCATCAGGAATCAGCCCCAGCATTTT. The V call is TRBV4-1, the J call TRBJ1-5; D not certain. V lost 4 bases to trimming and J lost 4 bases, with 8 bases between them. Germline V CDR1 and CDR2: MGHRA, YSYEKL. This CDR3 spans 13 amino acids.

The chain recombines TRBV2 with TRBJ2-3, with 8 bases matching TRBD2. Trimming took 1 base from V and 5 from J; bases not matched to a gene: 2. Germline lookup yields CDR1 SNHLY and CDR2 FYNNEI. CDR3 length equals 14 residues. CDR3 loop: CASSEDLAGDTQYF. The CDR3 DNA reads TGTGCCAGCAGTGAAGACCTAGCGGGAGATACGCAGTATTTT.

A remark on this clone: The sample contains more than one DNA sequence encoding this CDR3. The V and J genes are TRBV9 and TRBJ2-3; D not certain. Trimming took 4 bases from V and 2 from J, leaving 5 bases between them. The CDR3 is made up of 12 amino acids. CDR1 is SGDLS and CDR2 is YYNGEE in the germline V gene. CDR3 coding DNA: TGTGCCAGCAGCCCGAACACAGATACGCAGTATTTT. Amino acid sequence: CASSPNTDTQYF.

CDR3 DNA: TGTGCCAGCAGCGTAGTACCCGGGACAACTGAAGCTTTCTTT. It yields the protein CASSVVPGTTEAFF. This chain joins TRBV9 and TRBJ1-1; weak D call: TRBD1 (6 bases). CDR3 length: 14 residues. CDR1 is SGDLS and CDR2 is YYNGEE in the germline V gene. V was shortened by 0 bases and J by 5 bases, with 11 bases between the two germline ends. Full variable domain (missing parts from reference TRBV9 and TRBJ1-1): DSGVTQTPKHLITATGQRVTLRCSPRSGDLSVYWYQQSLDQGLQFLIQYYNGEERAKGNILERFSAQQFPDLHSELNLSSLELGDSALYFCASSVVPGTTEAFFGQGTRLTVV.

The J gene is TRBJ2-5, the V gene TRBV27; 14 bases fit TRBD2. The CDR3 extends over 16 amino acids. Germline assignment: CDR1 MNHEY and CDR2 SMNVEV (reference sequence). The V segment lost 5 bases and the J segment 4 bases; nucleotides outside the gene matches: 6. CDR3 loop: CASSHLGLAGGETQYF. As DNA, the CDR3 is TGTGCCAGCAGTCATCTAGGACTAGCGGGAGGAGAGACCCAGTACTTC.